This is a list of T cell receptor beta chains from one sample in a study of blood T cell repertoires in COVID-19. The protocol was immunoSEQ multiplex PCR, while the TCRdb copy is restricted to in-frame clones and leaves out a portion. The sample shows roughly 65,000 clones, 79% of them seen only once. Sample: peripheral blood. The receptors shown here come from a man aged 60 to 75 with acute or convalescent COVID-19. Each CDR3 is given with its conserved first and last residue. The D gene is left open where the match is weak. Only some rows state a clone size, as once, few, many or a class for expanded clones.

V gene: TRBV11-2
clone size: NA
J gene: TRBJ1-6
D gene: NA
CDR3 DNA: TGTGCCAGCAGCCGAGGGACACCGTACTCCTATAATTCACCCCTCCACTTT
CDR3 protein: CASSRGTPYSYNSPLHF

V gene: TRBV18
clone size: few
J gene: TRBJ2-3
D gene: TRBD2
CDR3 DNA: TGTGCCAGCCCTCCGGGACTAGCGGGGGGGCCGCGGATTGTCGATACGCAGTATTTT
CDR3 protein: CASPPGLAGGPRIVDTQYF

V gene: TRBV4-2
clone size: NA
J gene: TRBJ2-3
D gene: TRBD2
CDR3 DNA: TGTGCCAGCAGCCAAGTGACTAGCGGGGGGGCGGAAGATACGCAGTATTTT
CDR3 protein: CASSQVTSGGAEDTQYF

V gene: TRBV9
clone size: NA
J gene: TRBJ2-3
D gene: TRBD2
CDR3 DNA: TGTGCCAGCAGCCCCGGGACTAGCGTTATAGATACGCAGTATTTT
CDR3 protein: CASSPGTSVIDTQYF

V gene: TRBV5-1
clone size: NA
J gene: TRBJ2-5
D gene: NA
CDR3 DNA: TGCGCCAGCAGCTCCGACAGCCCGCAAGAGACCCAGTACTTC
CDR3 protein: CASSSDSPQETQYF

V gene: TRBV10-2
clone size: NA
J gene: TRBJ1-4
D gene: NA
CDR3 DNA: TGCGCCAGCAGTGGCACTCAAAAACTGTTTTTT
CDR3 protein: CASSGTQKLFF

V gene: TRBV3-1/TRBV3-2
clone size: NA
J gene: TRBJ1-6
D gene: NA
CDR3 DNA: TGTGCCAGCAGCCAAGGACAGCGCTCCTATAATTCACCCCTCCACTTT
CDR3 protein: CASSQGQRSYNSPLHF

V gene: TRBV6-5
clone size: NA
J gene: TRBJ1-2
D gene: TRBD1
CDR3 DNA: TGTGCCAGCAGTTTGGGGGCGGGACAGGCTAACTATGGCTACACCTTC
CDR3 protein: CASSLGAGQANYGYTF

V gene: TRBV6-2/TRBV6-3
clone size: NA
J gene: TRBJ2-2
D gene: NA
CDR3 DNA: TGTGCCAGCAGTTACTCCGGCAGGTCGAGCAACACCGGGGAGCTGTTTTTT
CDR3 protein: CASSYSGRSSNTGELFF

V gene: TRBV11-2
clone size: once
J gene: TRBJ2-1
D gene: TRBD1
CDR3 DNA: TGTGCCAGCAGCTTAGGTCAGGGGGTTTACAATGAGCAGTTCTTC
CDR3 protein: CASSLGQGVYNEQFF

V gene: TRBV14
clone size: NA
J gene: TRBJ2-7
D gene: TRBD1
CDR3 DNA: TGTGCCAGCAGCCGCGACAGGGTTAGCTCCTACGAGCAGTACTTC
CDR3 protein: CASSRDRVSSYEQYF

V gene: TRBV7-8
clone size: NA
J gene: TRBJ1-6
D gene: TRBD1
CDR3 DNA: TGTGCCAGCAGCTCCCTAAATGGACAGGTCCCCCACTTT
CDR3 protein: CASSSLNGQVPHF

V gene: TRBV7-9
clone size: few
J gene: TRBJ1-1
D gene: NA
CDR3 DNA: TGTGCCAGCAGCCTTATCGGGTTCGGAGACACTGAAGCTTTCTTT
CDR3 protein: CASSLIGFGDTEAFF

V gene: TRBV5-1
clone size: NA
J gene: TRBJ2-7
D gene: TRBD2
CDR3 DNA: TGCGCCAGCAGCTTGGTATCTGGGACTAGCGGCTCCTACGAGCAGTACTTC
CDR3 protein: CASSLVSGTSGSYEQYF

V gene: TRBV6-2/TRBV6-3
clone size: NA
J gene: TRBJ2-1
D gene: TRBD1
CDR3 DNA: TGTGCCAGCAGTTACCCCGAGGGACAGGGGGCCCTCAATGAGCAGTTCTTC
CDR3 protein: CASSYPEGQGALNEQFF

V gene: TRBV6-5
clone size: NA
J gene: TRBJ2-5
D gene: TRBD2
CDR3 DNA: TGTGCCAGCAGCTTACTAGCGGGGGGCCAAGAGACCCAGTACTTC
CDR3 protein: CASSLLAGGQETQYF

V gene: TRBV2
clone size: NA
J gene: TRBJ1-1
D gene: NA
CDR3 DNA: TGTGCCAGCAGTGAAGAGGCAGGGTGGGAGGGTGAAGCTTTCTTT
CDR3 protein: CASSEEAGWEGEAFF

V gene: TRBV5-4
clone size: NA
J gene: TRBJ2-3
D gene: TRBD2
CDR3 DNA: TGTGCCAGCAGCTCGCCGCAGAGCGGGGGGGCAGATACGCAGTATTTT
CDR3 protein: CASSSPQSGGADTQYF

V gene: TRBV19
clone size: NA
J gene: TRBJ2-1
D gene: TRBD2
CDR3 DNA: TGTGCCAGTAGTGCCGGACTAGCGGGGGGCCTAAACTACAATGAGCAGTTCTTC
CDR3 protein: CASSAGLAGGLNYNEQFF

V gene: TRBV5-4
clone size: NA
J gene: TRBJ1-2
D gene: NA
CDR3 DNA: TGTGCCAGCGGACCCAGGGGTGCCCTTTATGGCTACACCTTC
CDR3 protein: CASGPRGALYGYTF

V gene: TRBV10-3
clone size: NA
J gene: TRBJ1-2
D gene: TRBD1
CDR3 DNA: TGTGCCATCAGTCGGGACAGAGCGTCGTTAGGCTACACCTTC
CDR3 protein: CAISRDRASLGYTF

V gene: TRBV18
clone size: NA
J gene: TRBJ2-3
D gene: TRBD2
CDR3 DNA: TGTGCCAGCTCACCACTCGGGACTAGCGGGACAACTAGCACAGATACGCAGTATTTT
CDR3 protein: CASSPLGTSGTTSTDTQYF

V gene: TRBV5-5
clone size: NA
J gene: TRBJ2-7
D gene: TRBD1
CDR3 DNA: TGTGCCAGCAGCGTACAGGGGTTATCCTACGAGCAGTACTTC
CDR3 protein: CASSVQGLSYEQYF

V gene: TRBV14
clone size: NA
J gene: TRBJ1-6
D gene: TRBD1
CDR3 DNA: TGTGCCAGCAGCCAACCGGGACAGTATAATTCACCCCTCCACTTT
CDR3 protein: CASSQPGQYNSPLHF

V gene: TRBV10-1
clone size: NA
J gene: TRBJ2-2
D gene: TRBD2
CDR3 DNA: TGCGCCAGCAGGGCGACTAGCGGGGGATTTTCCACCGGGGAGCTGTTTTTT
CDR3 protein: CASRATSGGFSTGELFF

V gene: TRBV19
clone size: NA
J gene: TRBJ1-1
D gene: NA
CDR3 DNA: TGTGCCAGTAGTATAACAGCCACTGAAGCTTTCTTT
CDR3 protein: CASSITATEAFF

V gene: TRBV5-4
clone size: NA
J gene: TRBJ2-7
D gene: TRBD1
CDR3 DNA: TGTGCCAGCAGCGCCCGGGACAGGTTCCACGAGCAGTACTTC
CDR3 protein: CASSARDRFHEQYF

V gene: TRBV19
clone size: once
J gene: TRBJ1-2
D gene: NA
CDR3 DNA: TGTGCCAGTAGCATCCCGACAGAATCTAACTATGGCTACACCTTC
CDR3 protein: CASSIPTESNYGYTF

V gene: TRBV5-1
clone size: many
J gene: TRBJ1-4
D gene: NA
CDR3 DNA: TGCGCCAGCAGCTTGGCACCCGTAACTGCAACTAATGAAAAACTGTTTTTT
CDR3 protein: CASSLAPVTATNEKLFF

V gene: TRBV6-1
clone size: NA
J gene: TRBJ2-2
D gene: TRBD1
CDR3 DNA: TGTGCCAGCAGTGATCGGGACAGGGTGACGTTTTTT
CDR3 protein: CASSDRDRVTFF

V gene: TRBV6-1
clone size: NA
J gene: TRBJ1-1
D gene: NA
CDR3 DNA: TGTGCCAGCCGTGAACAGGGCAGACTGAACACTGAAGCTTTCTTT
CDR3 protein: CASREQGRLNTEAFF

V gene: TRBV27
clone size: few
J gene: TRBJ2-7
D gene: TRBD2
CDR3 DNA: TGTGCCAGCGCCCTAGCGGGGGGACCCTCTAGCTCCTACGAGCAGTACTTC
CDR3 protein: CASALAGGPSSSYEQYF

V gene: TRBV2
clone size: few
J gene: TRBJ1-3
D gene: TRBD1
CDR3 DNA: TGTGCCAGCAGAGACAGGGCCGTCTCTGGAAACACCATATATTTT
CDR3 protein: CASRDRAVSGNTIYF

V gene: TRBV24-1
clone size: few
J gene: TRBJ1-2
D gene: NA
CDR3 DNA: TGTGCCACCCAGGGAAAAGGGTCCTACTATGGCTACACCTTC
CDR3 protein: CATQGKGSYYGYTF

V gene: TRBV3-1/TRBV3-2
clone size: few
J gene: TRBJ1-2
D gene: TRBD1
CDR3 DNA: TGTGCCAGCAGCCAATTCGTAGCGTCAACAGGGGGCTTTGGCTACACCTTC
CDR3 protein: CASSQFVASTGGFGYTF

V gene: TRBV5-1
clone size: NA
J gene: TRBJ1-1
D gene: TRBD1
CDR3 DNA: TGCGCCAGCAGCGGACCGGGACAGGTAGGGGAGGCTTTCTTT
CDR3 protein: CASSGPGQVGEAFF

V gene: TRBV29-1
clone size: once
J gene: TRBJ1-1
D gene: NA
CDR3 DNA: TGCAGCGTTGGAGGGGACAAGAACACTGAAGCTTTCTTT
CDR3 protein: CSVGGDKNTEAFF

V gene: TRBV15
clone size: NA
J gene: TRBJ2-5
D gene: NA
CDR3 DNA: TGTGCCACCAGCAGAGGTTCGGGACAAGAGACCCAGTACTTC
CDR3 protein: CATSRGSGQETQYF

V gene: TRBV18
clone size: NA
J gene: TRBJ1-2
D gene: TRBD1
CDR3 DNA: TGTGCCAGCTCAGAACGACAGGGGGACGTTAATGGCTACACCTTC
CDR3 protein: CASSERQGDVNGYTF

V gene: TRBV7-3
clone size: NA
J gene: TRBJ2-3
D gene: TRBD2
CDR3 DNA: TGTGCCAGCAGTCCCGGGACTAACACAGATACGCAGTATTTT
CDR3 protein: CASSPGTNTDTQYF

V gene: TRBV5-1
clone size: once
J gene: TRBJ2-3
D gene: TRBD1
CDR3 DNA: TGCGCCAGCAGCCCGGGACAGGGGTCAGATACGCAGTATTTT
CDR3 protein: CASSPGQGSDTQYF

V gene: TRBV6-5
clone size: NA
J gene: TRBJ2-1
D gene: NA
CDR3 DNA: TGTGCCAGCAGTTCGGCTGAGGCGGTCTACAATGAGCAGTTCTTC
CDR3 protein: CASSSAEAVYNEQFF

V gene: TRBV4-1
clone size: NA
J gene: TRBJ1-4
D gene: NA
CDR3 DNA: TGCGCCAGCAGCCCACCGGGAGCCGCAACTAATGAAAAACTGTTTTTT
CDR3 protein: CASSPPGAATNEKLFF

V gene: TRBV7-9
clone size: NA
J gene: TRBJ1-1
D gene: NA
CDR3 DNA: TGTGCCAGCAGCTGGGGGCAGTCTGATGAAGCTTTCTTT
CDR3 protein: CASSWGQSDEAFF

V gene: TRBV3-1/TRBV3-2
clone size: once
J gene: TRBJ2-5
D gene: TRBD1
CDR3 DNA: TGTGCCAGCAGCCAACGGGCAGGGGGATTGGAGACCCAGTACTTC
CDR3 protein: CASSQRAGGLETQYF

V gene: TRBV7-9
clone size: NA
J gene: TRBJ1-5
D gene: NA
CDR3 DNA: TGTGCCAGCAGCTCCACAGAATATAGCAATCAGCCCCAGCATTTT
CDR3 protein: CASSSTEYSNQPQHF

V gene: TRBV4-1
clone size: NA
J gene: TRBJ2-3
D gene: TRBD1
CDR3 DNA: TGCGCCAGCAGCCAACTGAATCAGCGTCCGGGACAGCGAACTACTAGCACAGATACGCAGTATTTT
CDR3 protein: CASSQLNQRPGQRTTSTDTQYF

V gene: TRBV25-1
clone size: NA
J gene: TRBJ1-2
D gene: NA
CDR3 DNA: TGTGCCAGCAGGGGGGGCTATGGCTACACCTTC
CDR3 protein: CASRGGYGYTF

V gene: TRBV30
clone size: NA
J gene: TRBJ2-3
D gene: NA
CDR3 DNA: TGTGCCTGGAGTGTACTTGAGGAGGGAATTACAGATACGCAGTATTTT
CDR3 protein: CAWSVLEEGITDTQYF